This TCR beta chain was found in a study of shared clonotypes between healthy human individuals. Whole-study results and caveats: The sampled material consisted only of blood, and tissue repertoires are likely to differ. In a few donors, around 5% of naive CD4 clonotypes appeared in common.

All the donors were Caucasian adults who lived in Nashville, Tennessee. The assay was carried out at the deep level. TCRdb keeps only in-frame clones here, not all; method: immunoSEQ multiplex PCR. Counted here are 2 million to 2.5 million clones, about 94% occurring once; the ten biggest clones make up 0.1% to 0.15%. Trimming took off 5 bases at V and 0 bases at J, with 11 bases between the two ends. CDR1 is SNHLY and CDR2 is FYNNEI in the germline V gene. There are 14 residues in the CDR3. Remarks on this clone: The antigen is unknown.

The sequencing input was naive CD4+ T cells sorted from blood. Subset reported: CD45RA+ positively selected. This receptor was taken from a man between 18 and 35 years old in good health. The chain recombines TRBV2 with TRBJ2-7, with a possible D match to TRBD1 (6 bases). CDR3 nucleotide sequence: TGTGCCAGCAGTTCACAGGGTAGCTCCTACGAGCAGTACTTC. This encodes CASSSQGSSYEQYF.